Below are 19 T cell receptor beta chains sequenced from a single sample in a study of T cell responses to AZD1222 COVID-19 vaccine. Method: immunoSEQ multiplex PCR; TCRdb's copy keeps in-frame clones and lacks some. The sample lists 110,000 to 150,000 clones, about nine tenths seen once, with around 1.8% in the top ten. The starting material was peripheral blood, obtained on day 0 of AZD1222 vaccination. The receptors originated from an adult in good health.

This CDR3 reads CASSEGGALETQYF. CDR3 sequence (DNA): TGTGCCAGCAGTGAAGGGGGGGCCCTGGAGACCCAGTACTTC. The chain couples TRBV6-1 to TRBJ2-5, with D perhaps given as TRBD1 or TRBD2 (6 bases each). The length of the CDR3 is 14 residues. V shed 1 base and J shed 5 bases, with 11 bases lying between them. The V gene's germline CDR1 is MNHNS and CDR2 SASEGT.

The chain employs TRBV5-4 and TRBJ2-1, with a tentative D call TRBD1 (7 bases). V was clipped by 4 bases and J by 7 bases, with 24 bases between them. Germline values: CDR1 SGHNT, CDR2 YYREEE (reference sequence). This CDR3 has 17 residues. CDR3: CASSPRSPGQGGNEQFF. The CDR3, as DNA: TGTGCCAGCAGCCCTCGGAGCCCAGGGCAGGGGGGTAATGAGCAGTTCTTC.

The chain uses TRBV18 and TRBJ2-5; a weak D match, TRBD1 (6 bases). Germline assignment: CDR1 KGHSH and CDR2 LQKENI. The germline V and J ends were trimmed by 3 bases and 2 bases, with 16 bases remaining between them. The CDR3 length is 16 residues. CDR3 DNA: TGTGCCAGCTCACCTCGACGACAGGAGACACAAGAGACCCAGTACTTC. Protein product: CASSPRRQETQETQYF.

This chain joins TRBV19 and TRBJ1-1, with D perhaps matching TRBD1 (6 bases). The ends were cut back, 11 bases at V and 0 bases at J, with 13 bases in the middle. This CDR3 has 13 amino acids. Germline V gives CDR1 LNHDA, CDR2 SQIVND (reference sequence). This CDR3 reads CAPRTVMNTEAFF. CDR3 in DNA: TGTGCCCCCAGGACAGTCATGAACACTGAAGCTTTCTTT.

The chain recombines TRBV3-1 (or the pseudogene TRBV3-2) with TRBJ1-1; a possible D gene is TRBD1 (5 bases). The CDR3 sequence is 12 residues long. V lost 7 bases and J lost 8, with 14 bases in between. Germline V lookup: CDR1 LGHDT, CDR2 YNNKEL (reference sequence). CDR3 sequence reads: CASTRGGGEAFF. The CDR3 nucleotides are TGTGCCAGCACCCGGGGCGGAGGGGAAGCTTTCTTT.

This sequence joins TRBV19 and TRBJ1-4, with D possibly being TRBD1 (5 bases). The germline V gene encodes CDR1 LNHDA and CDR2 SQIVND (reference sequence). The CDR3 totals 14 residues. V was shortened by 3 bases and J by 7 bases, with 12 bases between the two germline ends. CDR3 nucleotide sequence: TGTGCCAGTAGTATTGGCAGGGCCGGTGAAAAACTGTTTTTT. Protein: CASSIGRAGEKLFF. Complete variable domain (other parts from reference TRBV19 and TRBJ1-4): DGGITQSPKYLFRKEGQNVTLSCEQNLNHDAMYWYRQDPGQGLRLIYYSQIVNDFQKGDIAEGYSVSREKKESFPLTVTSAQKNPTAFYLCASSIGRAGEKLFFGSGTQLSVL.

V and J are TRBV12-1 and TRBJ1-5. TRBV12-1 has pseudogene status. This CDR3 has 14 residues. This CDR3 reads CASSFRRCNQPQHF. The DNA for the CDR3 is TGTGCCAGCAGCTTTCGTCGGTGCAATCAGCCCCAGCATTTT.

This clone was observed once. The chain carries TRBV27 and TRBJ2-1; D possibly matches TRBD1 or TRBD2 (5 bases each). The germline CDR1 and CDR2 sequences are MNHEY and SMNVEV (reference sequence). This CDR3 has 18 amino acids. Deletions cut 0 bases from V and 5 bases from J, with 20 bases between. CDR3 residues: CASSLSMSGTWGNNEQFF. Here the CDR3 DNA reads TGTGCCAGCAGTTTATCGATGTCTGGGACGTGGGGAAACAATGAGCAGTTCTTC.

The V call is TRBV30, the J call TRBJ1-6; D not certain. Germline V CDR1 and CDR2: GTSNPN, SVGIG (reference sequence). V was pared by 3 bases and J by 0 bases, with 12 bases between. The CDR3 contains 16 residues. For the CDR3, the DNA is TGTGCCTGGAGGACCGGAATAAGCTCCTATAATTCACCCCTCCACTTT. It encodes CAWRTGISSYNSPLHF.

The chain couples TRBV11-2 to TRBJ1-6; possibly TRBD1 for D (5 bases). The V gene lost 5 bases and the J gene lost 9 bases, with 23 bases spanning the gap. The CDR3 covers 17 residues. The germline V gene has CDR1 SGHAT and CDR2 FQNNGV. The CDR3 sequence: CASSAGSGFGPPSPLHF. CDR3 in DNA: TGTGCCAGCAGCGCAGGGTCAGGGTTCGGGCCTCCTTCACCCCTCCACTTT.

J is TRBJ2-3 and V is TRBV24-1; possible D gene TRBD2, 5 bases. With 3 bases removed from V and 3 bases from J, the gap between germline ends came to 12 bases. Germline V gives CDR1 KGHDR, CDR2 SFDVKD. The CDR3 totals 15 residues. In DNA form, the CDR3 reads TGTGCCACCAGTGATCCCGGGAATCCAACAGATACGCAGTATTTT. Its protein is CATSDPGNPTDTQYF.

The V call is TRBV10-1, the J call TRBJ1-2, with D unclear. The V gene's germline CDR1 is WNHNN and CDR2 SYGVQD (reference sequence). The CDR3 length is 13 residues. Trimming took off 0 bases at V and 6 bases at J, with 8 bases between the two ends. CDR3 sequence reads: CASSESRQDGYTF. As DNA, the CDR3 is TGCGCCAGCAGTGAGTCAAGGCAGGATGGCTACACCTTC.

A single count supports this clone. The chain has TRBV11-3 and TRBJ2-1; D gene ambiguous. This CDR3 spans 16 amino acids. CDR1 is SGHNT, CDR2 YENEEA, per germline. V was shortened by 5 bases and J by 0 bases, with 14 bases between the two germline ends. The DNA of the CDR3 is TGTGCCAGCAGCCCGACCCCCTGGAGCTCCTACAATGAGCAGTTCTTC. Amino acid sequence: CASSPTPWSSYNEQFF.

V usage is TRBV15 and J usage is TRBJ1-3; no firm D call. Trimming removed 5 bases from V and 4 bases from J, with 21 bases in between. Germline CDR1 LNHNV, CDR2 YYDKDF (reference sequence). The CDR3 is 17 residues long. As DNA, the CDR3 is TGTGCCACCAGCCTCCACCGGCACGCTTTTACGGGAAACACCATATATTTT. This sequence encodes CATSLHRHAFTGNTIYF.

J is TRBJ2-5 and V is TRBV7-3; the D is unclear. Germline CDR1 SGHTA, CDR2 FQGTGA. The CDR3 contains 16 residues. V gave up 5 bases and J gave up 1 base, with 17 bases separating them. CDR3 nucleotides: TGTGCCAGCAGCCCCACCTTAGTAAGGAGCCAAGAGACCCAGTACTTC. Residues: CASSPTLVRSQETQYF. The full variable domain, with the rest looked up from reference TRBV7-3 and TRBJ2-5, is GAGVSQTPSNKVTEKGKYVELRCDPISGHTALYWYRQSLGQGPEFLIYFQGTGAADDSGLPNDRFFAVRPEGSVSTLKIQRTERGDSAVYLCASSPTLVRSQETQYFGPGTRLLVL.

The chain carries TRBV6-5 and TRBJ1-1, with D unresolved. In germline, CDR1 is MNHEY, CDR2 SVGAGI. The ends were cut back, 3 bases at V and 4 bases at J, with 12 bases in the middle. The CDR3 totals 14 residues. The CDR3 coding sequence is TGTGCCAGCAGTTATCTGGCGCAGAGCACTGAAGCTTTCTTT. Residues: CASSYLAQSTEAFF.

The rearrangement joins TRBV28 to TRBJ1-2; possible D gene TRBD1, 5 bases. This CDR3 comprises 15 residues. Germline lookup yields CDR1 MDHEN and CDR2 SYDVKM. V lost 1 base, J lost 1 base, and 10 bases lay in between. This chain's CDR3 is CASSLLQGSNYGYTF. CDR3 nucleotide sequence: TGTGCCAGCAGTTTATTGCAGGGAAGTAACTATGGCTACACCTTC.

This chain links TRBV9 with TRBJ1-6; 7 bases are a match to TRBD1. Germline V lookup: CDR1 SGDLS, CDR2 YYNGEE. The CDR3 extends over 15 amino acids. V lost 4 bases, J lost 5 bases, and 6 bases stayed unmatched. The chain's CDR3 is CASSPQTGNNSPLHF. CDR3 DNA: TGTGCCAGCAGCCCTCAGACAGGGAATAATTCACCCCTCCACTTT. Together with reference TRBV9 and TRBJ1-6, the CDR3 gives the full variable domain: DSGVTQTPKHLITATGQRVTLRCSPRSGDLSVYWYQQSLDQGLQFLIQYYNGEERAKGNILERFSAQQFPDLHSELNLSSLELGDSALYFCASSPQTGNNSPLHFGNGTRLTVT.

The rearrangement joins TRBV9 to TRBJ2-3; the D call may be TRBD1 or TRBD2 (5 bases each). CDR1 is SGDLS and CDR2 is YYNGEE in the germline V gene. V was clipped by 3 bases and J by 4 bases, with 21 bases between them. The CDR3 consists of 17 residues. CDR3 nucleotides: TGTGCCAGCAGCGCCCAGCCGACGGGAAGAGGGGCAGATACGCAGTATTTT. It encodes CASSAQPTGRGADTQYF. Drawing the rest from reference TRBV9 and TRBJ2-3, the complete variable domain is DSGVTQTPKHLITATGQRVTLRCSPRSGDLSVYWYQQSLDQGLQFLIQYYNGEERAKGNILERFSAQQFPDLHSELNLSSLELGDSALYFCASSAQPTGRGADTQYFGPGTRLTVL.